These T cell receptor beta chains were read from a single sample in a study of shared T cell receptors in the human thymus. TCRdb keeps only in-frame clones here, not all; method: immunoSEQ multiplex PCR. The sample carries fewer than 700,000 clones, roughly 88% recorded once. The data also belong to a second study, concerning human thymus T cells.

What was sequenced was thymocytes. These receptor sequences come from a boy younger than two with a congenital heart defect. CDR3s include the opening cysteine and the closing phenylalanine or tryptophan. Each record gives: J gene, D gene, clone size, V gene, CDR3 protein, CDR3 DNA. The D gene is left open where the match is weak. The size field is filled for only some rows; it gives once, few, many or a size class.

>TRBJ2-7|NA|NA|TRBV6-5
CASSSPDSHEQYF
TGTGCCAGCAGTTCACCTGACAGCCACGAGCAGTACTTC
>TRBJ2-1|TRBD1|NA|TRBV6-9
CASSYIGTVSYNEQFF
TGTGCCAGCAGTTATATAGGGACAGTTTCCTACAATGAGCAGTTCTTC
>TRBJ2-7|NA|NA|TRBV4-3
CASSQLGSGDIYEQYF
TGCGCCAGCAGCCAGCTTGGGTCAGGGGACATCTACGAGCAGTACTTC
>TRBJ1-2|NA|NA|TRBV5-1
CASSHASLGALRYGYTF
TGCGCCAGCAGCCACGCGTCGTTAGGGGCTCTACGGTATGGCTACACCTTC
>TRBJ2-1|TRBD2|NA|TRBV14
CASSQEETSGRGEQFF
TGTGCCAGCAGCCAAGAAGAGACTAGCGGGAGGGGCGAGCAGTTCTTC
>TRBJ2-1|TRBD1|NA|TRBV28
CASSSTGARSYNEQFF
TGTGCCAGCAGTTCAACAGGGGCCCGCTCCTACAATGAGCAGTTCTTC
>TRBJ2-5|TRBD1|NA|TRBV9
CASSTVDRREETQYF
TGTGCCAGCAGCACCGTGGACAGGCGGGAAGAGACCCAGTACTTC
>TRBJ2-4|NA|NA|TRBV4-1
CASGLNRAKNIQYF
TGCGCCAGCGGCCTAAACAGAGCCAAAAACATTCAGTACTTC
>TRBJ2-1|NA|NA|TRBV9
CASSVGERTLDPPDRQFF
TGTGCCAGCAGCGTAGGGGAGCGGACTCTGGACCCCCCCGATAGGCAGTTCTTC
>TRBJ2-5|TRBD1|NA|TRBV5-6
CASSYRDRDQETQYF
TGTGCCAGCAGCTACCGGGACAGGGACCAAGAGACCCAGTACTTC
>TRBJ2-7|TRBD1|NA|TRBV19
CASREGTGAEQYF
TGTGCCAGTAGGGAGGGGACAGGGGCCGAGCAGTACTTC
>TRBJ2-2|TRBD1|NA|TRBV5-4
CASLGQGGNGELFF
TGTGCCAGCCTGGGACAGGGAGGAAACGGGGAGCTGTTTTTT
>TRBJ2-7|TRBD1|NA|TRBV30
CAWSVGGRGLNEQYF
TGTGCCTGGAGTGTGGGGGGCAGGGGGCTGAACGAGCAGTACTTC
>TRBJ2-7|TRBD1|NA|TRBV7-9
CASSASGTASYEQYF
TGTGCCAGCAGCGCCTCCGGGACAGCCTCCTACGAGCAGTACTTC
>TRBJ1-2|TRBD1|NA|TRBV19
CASSSTGRSYGYTF
TGTGCCAGTAGCTCGACAGGGCGGAGCTATGGCTACACCTTC
>TRBJ1-2|NA|NA|TRBV5-1
CASSLPQTASNYGYTF
TGCGCCAGCAGCTTACCCCAGACAGCCTCTAACTATGGCTACACCTTC
>TRBJ2-7|TRBD1|NA|TRBV13
CASSLSGTGPFYEQYF
TGTGCCAGCAGCCTCTCCGGGACAGGGCCGTTCTACGAGCAGTACTTC
>TRBJ1-2|NA|few|TRBV5-4
CASSFHTYGYTF
TGTGCCAGCAGCTTTCACACCTATGGCTACACCTTC
>TRBJ2-3|NA|NA|TRBV4-1
CASSQERGHFTDTQYF
TGCGCCAGCAGCCAAGAAAGGGGACATTTCACAGATACGCAGTATTTT
>TRBJ2-7|TRBD2|NA|TRBV7-6
CASSPGLADYEQYF
TGTGCCAGCAGCCCAGGACTAGCGGACTACGAGCAGTACTTC
>TRBJ2-1|TRBD2|NA|TRBV7-9
CASSPQNGLAGGTHEQFF
TGTGCCAGCAGCCCCCAAAACGGACTAGCGGGAGGGACCCATGAGCAGTTCTTC
>TRBJ2-3|NA|NA|TRBV5-4
CASSLGAGSSTDTQYF
TGTGCCAGCAGCTTGGGGGCGGGTTCGAGCACAGATACGCAGTATTTT
>TRBJ2-1|TRBD2|once|TRBV19
CASSTRASGNEQFF
TGTGCCAGTAGTACGAGGGCTAGCGGCAATGAGCAGTTCTTC
>TRBJ2-5|NA|NA|TRBV25-1
CASSDRGETQYF
TGTGCCAGCAGTGACAGGGGAGAGACCCAGTACTTC
>TRBJ2-1|TRBD2|NA|TRBV7-2
CASSLDGLATYNEQFF
TGTGCCAGCAGCTTAGACGGACTAGCCACCTACAATGAGCAGTTCTTC
>TRBJ2-4|NA|NA|TRBV30
CAWTPYPGQKKNIQYF
TGTGCCTGGACTCCCTACCCAGGACAGAAGAAAAACATTCAGTACTTC
>TRBJ1-1|NA|NA|TRBV5-6
CASSGGDMGIAIDTEAFF
TGTGCCAGCAGCGGGGGGGACATGGGAATTGCGATCGACACTGAAGCTTTCTTT
>TRBJ1-5|TRBD1|NA|TRBV4-2
CASSQEILRTGNQPQHF
TGTGCCAGCAGCCAAGAAATTTTAAGGACAGGGAATCAGCCCCAGCATTTT
>TRBJ1-2|NA|NA|TRBV2
CASSEAWTGGYTF
TGTGCCAGCAGTGAAGCGTGGACGGGAGGCTACACCTTC
>TRBJ2-2|TRBD1|once|TRBV5-8
CASSLPFPLGTGTTGELFF
TGTGCCAGCAGCTTGCCGTTTCCCCTAGGGACAGGAACTACCGGGGAGCTGTTTTTT
>TRBJ2-1|NA|once|TRBV6-5
CASGSRNEQFF
TGTGCCAGCGGTTCGAGGAATGAGCAGTTCTTC